A selection of T cell receptor beta chains follows, all from one sample in a study of blood T cell repertoires in COVID-19. Method: immunoSEQ multiplex PCR; TCRdb's copy keeps in-frame clones and lacks some. There are roughly 250,000 clones in the sample; approximately 85% occur only once, and about 4.1% lies in the top ten. The sample consisted of PBMCs or T cells enriched from blood (not recorded which). The receptors here all came from a woman in her 30s who had recovered from COVID-19. The CDR3 runs from the conserved cysteine through the conserved F or W. The order of the fields is D gene, J gene, clone size, V gene, CDR3 length, CDR3 protein, CDR3 DNA. The D gene is left open where the match is weak. Clone size is shown for a subset of rows, as once, few, many or a class of expanded clone.

TRBD2	TRBJ2-1	-	TRBV4-1	16	CASSQVYLAGINEQFF	TGCGCCAGCAGCCAGGTGTACCTAGCGGGAATAAATGAGCAGTTCTTC
TRBD1	TRBJ2-7	-	TRBV13	16	CASSFSQGQGAWEQYF	TGTGCCAGCAGTTTTAGCCAGGGACAGGGGGCATGGGAGCAGTACTTC
-	TRBJ2-1	few	TRBV28	19	CASSFWRVRPGSSYNEQFF	TGTGCCAGCAGTTTTTGGAGGGTACGTCCGGGAAGCTCCTACAATGAGCAGTTCTTC
-	TRBJ1-5	-	TRBV19	13	CASRSGDNEPQHF	TGTGCCAGTAGATCAGGGGACAATGAGCCCCAGCATTTT
TRBD1	TRBJ1-2	-	TRBV6-5	15	CASRDRGQGAYGYTF	TGTGCCAGCAGAGATCGGGGACAGGGGGCTTATGGCTACACCTTC
TRBD1	TRBJ1-2	-	TRBV13	14	CASSLSRTGEGYTF	TGTGCCAGCAGCTTAAGTCGGACAGGGGAGGGCTACACCTTC
TRBD2	TRBJ2-7	-	TRBV5-1	14	CASSLYTSGSEQYF	TGCGCCAGCAGCTTGTATACTAGCGGGAGCGAGCAGTACTTC
TRBD1	TRBJ1-4	once	TRBV2	16	CASSYGQGGTNEKLFF	TGTGCCAGCAGTTATGGACAGGGGGGCACTAATGAAAAACTGTTTTTT
-	TRBJ1-4	-	TRBV19	13	CASTGTGDEKLFF	TGTGCCAGTACCGGGACGGGGGATGAAAAACTGTTTTTT
-	TRBJ2-7	-	TRBV28	16	CASSYSDSSSTYEQYF	TGTGCCAGCAGTTATTCGGACAGTAGCTCAACCTACGAGCAGTACTTC
-	TRBJ2-3	once	TRBV7-6	16	CASSSLRGLLTDTQYF	TGTGCCAGCAGCTCTTTGCGGGGGCTACTCACAGATACGCAGTATTTT
TRBD1	TRBJ1-4	-	TRBV15	15	CATSSERQGSEKLFF	TGTGCCACCAGCAGTGAAAGACAGGGGTCTGAAAAACTGTTTTTT
TRBD1	TRBJ1-2	-	TRBV7-2	15	CASSYSGTGVYGYTF	TGTGCCAGCAGCTATTCCGGGACAGGGGTCTATGGCTACACCTTC
TRBD2	TRBJ2-6	-	TRBV4-2	17	CASSLSSGYSGANVLTF	TGTGCCAGCAGCCTGAGTAGCGGGTACTCTGGGGCCAACGTCCTGACTTTC
-	TRBJ1-1	-	TRBV12-3/TRBV12-4	13	CASGGGMNTEAFF	TGTGCCTCGGGGGGCGGAATGAACACTGAAGCTTTCTTT
TRBD2	TRBJ2-5	-	TRBV10-1	15	CASIEGLAGKETQYF	TGCGCCAGTATCGAGGGACTAGCGGGGAAAGAGACCCAGTACTTC
-	TRBJ2-3	-	TRBV16	17	CASSPPRKSTSTDTQYF	TGTGCCAGCAGCCCTCCGAGGAAGTCAACTAGCACAGATACGCAGTATTTT
-	TRBJ1-1	-	TRBV18	13	CASSPPAGRQAFF	TGTGCCAGCTCACCACCTGCCGGGAGGCAAGCTTTCTTT
-	TRBJ2-7	-	TRBV18	13	CASWEDRHYEQYF	TGTGCCAGCTGGGAGGACCGACACTACGAGCAGTACTTC
-	TRBJ1-4	-	TRBV28	12	CASSLTREKLFF	TGTGCCAGCAGTTTAACCCGGGAAAAACTGTTTTTT
-	TRBJ2-1	-	TRBV4-1	14	CASSPGLGSNEQFF	TGCGCCAGCAGCCCGGGACTGGGGTCAAATGAGCAGTTCTTC
-	TRBJ2-4	-	TRBV18	14	CASSPAGAENIQYF	TGTGCCAGCTCACCAGCGGGGGCGGAAAACATTCAGTACTTC
TRBD1	TRBJ1-2	once	TRBV15	13	CATSRGQGGGYTF	TGTGCCACCAGCAGGGGACAGGGGGGCGGCTACACCTTC
-	TRBJ2-4	-	TRBV5-1	19	CASSLITPGRRGAKNIQYF	TGCGCCAGCAGTTTAATTACGCCGGGTCGCCGGGGGGCCAAAAACATTCAGTACTTC
-	TRBJ1-5	-	TRBV21-1	18	CASSKPRTVWYSNQPQHF	TGTGCCAGCAGCAAACCCCGGACAGTTTGGTATAGCAATCAGCCCCAGCATTTT
TRBD2	TRBJ2-7	once	TRBV6-5	15	CASSYGGTTSYEQYF	TGTGCCAGCAGTTACGGGGGGACTACCTCCTACGAGCAGTACTTC
-	TRBJ1-1	-	TRBV5-4	13	CASSVSGNTEAFF	TGTGCCAGCAGCGTCTCAGGTAACACTGAAGCTTTCTTT
-	TRBJ1-2	-	TRBV7-2	14	CASSLVRANYGYTF	TGTGCCAGCAGCTTAGTGAGGGCTAACTATGGCTACACCTTC
-	TRBJ2-7	-	TRBV6-6	17	CASSQRGLTGLSDEQYF	TGTGCCAGCAGTCAACGGGGACTGACAGGGTTGTCCGACGAGCAGTACTTC
-	TRBJ2-5	-	TRBV19	15	CASSKRTRGSETQYF	TGTGCCAGTAGTAAGCGCACCAGGGGCTCAGAGACCCAGTACTTC
TRBD1	TRBJ2-6	-	TRBV30	17	CAWSHRGRGPGANVLTF	TGTGCCTGGAGTCACAGGGGGAGAGGGCCTGGGGCCAACGTCCTGACTTTC
TRBD1	TRBJ1-2	-	TRBV6-5	15	CASSQTGGGLGGYTF	TGTGCCAGCAGCCAAACAGGGGGGGGGCTGGGCGGCTACACCTTC
TRBD2	TRBJ2-7	-	TRBV19	14	CASSPSGSTYEQYF	TGTGCCAGTAGTCCGAGCGGGAGCACCTACGAGCAGTACTTC
TRBD1	TRBJ2-7	-	TRBV27	19	CASSLSSGSRDRGSYEQYF	TGTGCCAGCAGTTTATCGAGTGGGTCCCGGGACAGGGGCTCCTACGAGCAGTACTTC
-	TRBJ1-1	-	TRBV7-8	19	CASSSTLFTAPEGNTEAFF	TGTGCCAGCAGCTCCACATTATTCACGGCACCCGAGGGGAACACTGAAGCTTTCTTT
-	TRBJ1-3	few	TRBV28	15	CASRGGGPYGNTIYF	TGTGCCAGCAGGGGCGGGGGGCCATATGGAAACACCATATATTTT
-	TRBJ1-2	-	TRBV2	13	CASSDVKGVGYTF	TGTGCCAGCAGTGACGTGAAGGGAGTTGGCTACACCTTC
-	TRBJ2-1	-	TRBV4-2	15	CASSQIDRLVNEQFF	TGTGCCAGCAGCCAAATAGACAGGTTGGTCAATGAGCAGTTCTTC
TRBD1	TRBJ2-4	few	TRBV28	13	CASSRQGQNIQYF	TGTGCCAGCAGTCGACAGGGCCAAAACATTCAGTACTTC
-	TRBJ2-1	-	TRBV7-9	12	CASSHSYNEQFF	TGTGCCAGCAGCCACTCCTACAATGAGCAGTTCTTC
TRBD1	TRBJ1-4	-	TRBV5-6	15	CASRGQALGEEKLFF	TGTGCCAGCAGGGGACAGGCCCTTGGAGAGGAAAAACTGTTTTTT
-	TRBJ1-4	-	TRBV28	14	CASSLGPLREKLFF	TGTGCCAGCAGTTTAGGGCCCCTTCGTGAAAAACTGTTTTTT
TRBD2	TRBJ2-3	-	TRBV10-1	16	CASSVLADPSTDTQYF	TGCGCCAGCAGTGTACTAGCGGACCCTAGCACAGATACGCAGTATTTT
TRBD2	TRBJ2-1	-	TRBV5-1	13	CASSAGTSAEQFF	TGCGCCAGCAGCGCAGGGACTAGCGCTGAGCAGTTCTTC
-	TRBJ1-1	-	TRBV28	12	CASSLGLAEAFF	TGTGCCAGCAGTTTAGGGCTGGCTGAAGCTTTCTTT
TRBD1	TRBJ2-7	-	TRBV19	14	CASSIDRGTYEQYF	TGTGCCAGTAGTATAGACAGGGGGACCTACGAGCAGTACTTC
TRBD2	TRBJ2-5	-	TRBV10-1	18	CASSESGLAGAYQETQYF	TGCGCCAGCAGTGAGTCGGGGCTAGCGGGGGCCTACCAAGAGACCCAGTACTTC
-	TRBJ1-2	few	TRBV28	17	CASSSAPGGGHNYGYTF	TGTGCCAGCAGTTCGGCCCCTGGTGGAGGGCATAACTATGGCTACACCTTC
TRBD2	TRBJ2-1	-	TRBV12-5	18	CASGSGLAGPRGYNEQFF	TGTGCTAGTGGTTCGGGACTAGCGGGGCCTAGGGGGTACAATGAGCAGTTCTTC
TRBD2	TRBJ2-3	-	TRBV24-1	16	CATSVRRELGVDTQYF	TGTGCCACCAGTGTCCGGCGGGAGCTCGGGGTGGATACGCAGTATTTT
-	TRBJ1-2	-	TRBV7-6	14	CASSLEGGGYGYTF	TGTGCCAGCAGCTTAGAGGGAGGGGGCTATGGCTACACCTTC
-	TRBJ2-2	once	TRBV19	15	CASSMGAANTGELFF	TGTGCCAGTAGTATGGGGGCCGCCAACACCGGGGAGCTGTTTTTT
TRBD2	TRBJ2-2	-	TRBV5-1	16	CASSPGLAGEAGELFF	TGCGCCAGCAGCCCGGGACTAGCGGGAGAGGCCGGGGAGCTGTTTTTT